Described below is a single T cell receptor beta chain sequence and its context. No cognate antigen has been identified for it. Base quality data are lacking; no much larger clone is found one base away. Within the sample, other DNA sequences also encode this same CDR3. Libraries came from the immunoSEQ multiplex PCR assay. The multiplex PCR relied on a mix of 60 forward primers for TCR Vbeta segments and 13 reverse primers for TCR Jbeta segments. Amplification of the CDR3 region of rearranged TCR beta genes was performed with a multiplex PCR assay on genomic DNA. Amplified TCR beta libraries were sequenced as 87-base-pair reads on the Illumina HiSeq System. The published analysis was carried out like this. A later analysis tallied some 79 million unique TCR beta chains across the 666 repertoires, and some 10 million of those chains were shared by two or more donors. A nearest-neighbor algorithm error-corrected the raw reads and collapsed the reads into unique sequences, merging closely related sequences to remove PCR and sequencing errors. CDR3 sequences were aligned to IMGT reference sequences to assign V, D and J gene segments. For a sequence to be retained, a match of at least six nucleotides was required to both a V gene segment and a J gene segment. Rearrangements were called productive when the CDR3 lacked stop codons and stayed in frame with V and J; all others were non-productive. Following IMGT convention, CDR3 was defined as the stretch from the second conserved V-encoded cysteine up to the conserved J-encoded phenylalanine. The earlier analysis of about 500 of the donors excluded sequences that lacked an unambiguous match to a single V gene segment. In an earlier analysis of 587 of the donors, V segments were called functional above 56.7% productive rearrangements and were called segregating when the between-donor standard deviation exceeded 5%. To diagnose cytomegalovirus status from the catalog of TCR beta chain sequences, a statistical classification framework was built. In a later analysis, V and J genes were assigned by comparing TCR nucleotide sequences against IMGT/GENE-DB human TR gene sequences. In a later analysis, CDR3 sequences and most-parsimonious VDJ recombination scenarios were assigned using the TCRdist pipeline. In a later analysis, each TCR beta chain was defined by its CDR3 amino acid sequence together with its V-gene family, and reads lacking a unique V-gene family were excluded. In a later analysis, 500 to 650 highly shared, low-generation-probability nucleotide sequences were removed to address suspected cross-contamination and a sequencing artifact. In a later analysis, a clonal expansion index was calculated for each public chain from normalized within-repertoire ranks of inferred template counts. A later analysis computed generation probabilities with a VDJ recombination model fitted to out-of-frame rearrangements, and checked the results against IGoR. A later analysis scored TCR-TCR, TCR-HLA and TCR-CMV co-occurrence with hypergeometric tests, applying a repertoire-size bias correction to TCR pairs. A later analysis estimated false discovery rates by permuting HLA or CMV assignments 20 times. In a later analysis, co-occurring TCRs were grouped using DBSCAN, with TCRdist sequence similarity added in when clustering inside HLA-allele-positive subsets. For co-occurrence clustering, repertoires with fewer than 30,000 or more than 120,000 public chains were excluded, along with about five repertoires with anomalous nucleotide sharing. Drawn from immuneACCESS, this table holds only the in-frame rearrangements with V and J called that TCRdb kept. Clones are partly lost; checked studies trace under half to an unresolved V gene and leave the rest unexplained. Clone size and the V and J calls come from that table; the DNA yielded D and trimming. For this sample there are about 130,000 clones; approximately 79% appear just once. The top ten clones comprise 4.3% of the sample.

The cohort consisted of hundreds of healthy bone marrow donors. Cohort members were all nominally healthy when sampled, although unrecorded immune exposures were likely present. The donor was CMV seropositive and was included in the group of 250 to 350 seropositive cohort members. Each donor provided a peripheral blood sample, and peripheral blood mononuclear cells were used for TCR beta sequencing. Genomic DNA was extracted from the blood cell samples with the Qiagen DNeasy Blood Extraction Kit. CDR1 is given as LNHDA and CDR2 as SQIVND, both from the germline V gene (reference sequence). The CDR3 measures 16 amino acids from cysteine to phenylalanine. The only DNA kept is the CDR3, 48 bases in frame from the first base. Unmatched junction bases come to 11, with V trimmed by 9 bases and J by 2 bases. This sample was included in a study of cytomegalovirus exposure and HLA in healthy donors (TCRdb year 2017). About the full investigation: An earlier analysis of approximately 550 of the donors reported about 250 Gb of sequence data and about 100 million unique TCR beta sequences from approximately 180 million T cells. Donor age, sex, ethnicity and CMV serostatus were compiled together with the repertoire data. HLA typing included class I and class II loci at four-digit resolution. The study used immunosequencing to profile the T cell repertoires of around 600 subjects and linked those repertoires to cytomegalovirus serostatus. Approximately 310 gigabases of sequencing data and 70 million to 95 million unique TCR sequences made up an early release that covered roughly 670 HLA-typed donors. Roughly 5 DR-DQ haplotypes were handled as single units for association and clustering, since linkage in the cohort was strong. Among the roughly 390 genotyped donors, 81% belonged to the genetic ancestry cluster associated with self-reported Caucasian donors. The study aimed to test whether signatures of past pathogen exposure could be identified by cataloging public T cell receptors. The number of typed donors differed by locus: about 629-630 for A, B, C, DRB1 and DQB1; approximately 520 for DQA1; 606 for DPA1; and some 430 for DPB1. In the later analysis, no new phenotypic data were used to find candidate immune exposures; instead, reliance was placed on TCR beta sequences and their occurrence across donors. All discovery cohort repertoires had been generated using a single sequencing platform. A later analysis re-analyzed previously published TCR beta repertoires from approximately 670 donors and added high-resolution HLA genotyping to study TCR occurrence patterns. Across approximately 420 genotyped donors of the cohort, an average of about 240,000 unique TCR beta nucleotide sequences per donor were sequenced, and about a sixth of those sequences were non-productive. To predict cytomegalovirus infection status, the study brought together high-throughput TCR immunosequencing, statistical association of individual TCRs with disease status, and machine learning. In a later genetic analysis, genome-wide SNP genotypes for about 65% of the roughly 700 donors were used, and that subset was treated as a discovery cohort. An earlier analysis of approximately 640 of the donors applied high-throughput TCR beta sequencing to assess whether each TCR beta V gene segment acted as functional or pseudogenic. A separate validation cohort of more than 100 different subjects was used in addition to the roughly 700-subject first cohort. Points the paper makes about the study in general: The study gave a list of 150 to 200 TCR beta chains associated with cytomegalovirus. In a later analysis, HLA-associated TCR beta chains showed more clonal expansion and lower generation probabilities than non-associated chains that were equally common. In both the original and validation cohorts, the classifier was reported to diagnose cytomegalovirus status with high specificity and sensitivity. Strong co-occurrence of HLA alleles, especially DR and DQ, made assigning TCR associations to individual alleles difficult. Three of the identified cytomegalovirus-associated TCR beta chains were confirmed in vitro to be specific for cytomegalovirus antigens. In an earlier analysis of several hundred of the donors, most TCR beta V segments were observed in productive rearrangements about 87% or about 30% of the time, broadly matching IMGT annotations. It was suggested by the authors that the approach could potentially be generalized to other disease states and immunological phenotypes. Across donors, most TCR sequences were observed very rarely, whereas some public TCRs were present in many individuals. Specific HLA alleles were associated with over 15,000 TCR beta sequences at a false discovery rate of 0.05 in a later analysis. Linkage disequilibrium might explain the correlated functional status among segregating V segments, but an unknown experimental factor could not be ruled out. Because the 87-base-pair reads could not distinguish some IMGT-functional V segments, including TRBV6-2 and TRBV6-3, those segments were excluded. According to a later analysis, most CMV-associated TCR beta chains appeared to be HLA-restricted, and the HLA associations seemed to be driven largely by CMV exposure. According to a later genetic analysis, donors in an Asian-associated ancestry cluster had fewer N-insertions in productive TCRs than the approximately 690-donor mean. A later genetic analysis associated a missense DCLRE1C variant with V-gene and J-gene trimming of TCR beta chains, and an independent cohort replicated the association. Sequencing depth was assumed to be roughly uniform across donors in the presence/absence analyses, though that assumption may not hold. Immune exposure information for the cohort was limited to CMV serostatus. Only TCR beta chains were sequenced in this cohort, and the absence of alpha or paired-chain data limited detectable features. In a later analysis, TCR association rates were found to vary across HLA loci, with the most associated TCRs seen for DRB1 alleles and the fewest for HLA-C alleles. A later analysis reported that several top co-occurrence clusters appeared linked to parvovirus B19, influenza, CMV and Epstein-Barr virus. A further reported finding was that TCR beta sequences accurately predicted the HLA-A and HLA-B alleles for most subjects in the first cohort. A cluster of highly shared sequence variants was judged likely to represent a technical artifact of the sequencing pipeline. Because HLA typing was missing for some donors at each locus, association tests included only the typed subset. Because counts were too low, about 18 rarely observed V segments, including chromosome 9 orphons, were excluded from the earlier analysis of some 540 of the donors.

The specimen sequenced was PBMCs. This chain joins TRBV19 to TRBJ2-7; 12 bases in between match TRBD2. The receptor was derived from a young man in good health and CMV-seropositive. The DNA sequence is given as TGTGCCAGCAGTGCCGGGACTAGCGGGTTCCCCTACGAGCAGTACTTC. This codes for CASSAGTSGFPYEQYF.